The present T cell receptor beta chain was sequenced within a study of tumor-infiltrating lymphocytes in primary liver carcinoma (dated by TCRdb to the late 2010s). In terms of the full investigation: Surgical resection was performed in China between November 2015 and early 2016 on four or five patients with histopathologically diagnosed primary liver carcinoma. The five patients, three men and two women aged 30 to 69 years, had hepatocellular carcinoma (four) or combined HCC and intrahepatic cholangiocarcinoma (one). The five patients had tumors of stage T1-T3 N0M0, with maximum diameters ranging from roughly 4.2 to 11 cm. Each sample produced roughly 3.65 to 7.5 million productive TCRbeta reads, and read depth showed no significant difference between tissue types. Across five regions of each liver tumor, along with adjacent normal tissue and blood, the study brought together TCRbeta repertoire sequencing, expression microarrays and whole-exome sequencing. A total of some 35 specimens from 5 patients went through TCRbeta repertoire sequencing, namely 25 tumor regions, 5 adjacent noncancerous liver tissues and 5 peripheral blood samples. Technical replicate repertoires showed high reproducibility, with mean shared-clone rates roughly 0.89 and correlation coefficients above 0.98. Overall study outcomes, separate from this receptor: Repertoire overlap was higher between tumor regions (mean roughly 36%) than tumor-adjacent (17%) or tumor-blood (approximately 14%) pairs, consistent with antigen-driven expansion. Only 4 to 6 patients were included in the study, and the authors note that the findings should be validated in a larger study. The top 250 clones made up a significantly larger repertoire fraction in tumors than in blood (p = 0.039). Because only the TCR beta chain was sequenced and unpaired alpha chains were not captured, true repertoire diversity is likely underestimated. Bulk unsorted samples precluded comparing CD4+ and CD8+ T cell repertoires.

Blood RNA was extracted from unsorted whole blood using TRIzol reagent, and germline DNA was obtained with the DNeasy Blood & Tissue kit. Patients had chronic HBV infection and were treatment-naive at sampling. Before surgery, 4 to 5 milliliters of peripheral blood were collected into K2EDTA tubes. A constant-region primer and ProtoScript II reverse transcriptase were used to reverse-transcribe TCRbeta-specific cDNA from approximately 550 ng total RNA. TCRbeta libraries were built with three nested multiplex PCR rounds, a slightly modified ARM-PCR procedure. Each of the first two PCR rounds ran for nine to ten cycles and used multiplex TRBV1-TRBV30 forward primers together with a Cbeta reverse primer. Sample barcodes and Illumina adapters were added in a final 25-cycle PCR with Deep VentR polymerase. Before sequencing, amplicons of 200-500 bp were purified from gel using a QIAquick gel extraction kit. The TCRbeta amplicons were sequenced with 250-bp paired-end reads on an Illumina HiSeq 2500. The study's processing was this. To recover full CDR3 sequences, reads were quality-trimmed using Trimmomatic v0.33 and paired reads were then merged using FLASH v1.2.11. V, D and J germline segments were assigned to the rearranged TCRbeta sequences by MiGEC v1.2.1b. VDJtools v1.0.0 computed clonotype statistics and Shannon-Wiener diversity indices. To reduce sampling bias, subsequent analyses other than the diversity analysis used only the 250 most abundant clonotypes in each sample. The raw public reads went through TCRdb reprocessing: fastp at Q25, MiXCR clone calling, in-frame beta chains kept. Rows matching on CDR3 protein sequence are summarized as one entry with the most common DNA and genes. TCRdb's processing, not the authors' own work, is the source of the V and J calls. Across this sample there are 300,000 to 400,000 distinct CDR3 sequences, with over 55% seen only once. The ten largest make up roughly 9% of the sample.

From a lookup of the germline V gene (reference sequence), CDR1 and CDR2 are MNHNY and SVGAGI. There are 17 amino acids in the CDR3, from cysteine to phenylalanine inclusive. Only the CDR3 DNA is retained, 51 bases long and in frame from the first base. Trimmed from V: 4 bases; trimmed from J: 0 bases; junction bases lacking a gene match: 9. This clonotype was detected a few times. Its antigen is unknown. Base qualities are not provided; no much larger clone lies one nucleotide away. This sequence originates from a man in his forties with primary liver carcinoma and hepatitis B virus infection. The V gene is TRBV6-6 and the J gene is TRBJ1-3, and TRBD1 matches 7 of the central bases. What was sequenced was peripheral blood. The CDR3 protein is CASSFLGDSPSGNTIYF. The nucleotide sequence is TGTGCCAGCAGTTTCTTAGGGGACAGCCCCTCTGGAAACACCATATATTTT.